This TCR beta chain was obtained from a study of blood T cell repertoires in COVID-19. Study background: The study drew acute and convalescent COVID-19 samples from the United States, Italy and Spain.

Cohorts were assigned according to the clinical history that participants reported. All recovered Cohort 3 donors got two negative PCRs, got clearance, or saw symptom resolution. In the authors' workflow: Amplification with reference gene primers provided the estimates of nucleated cell counts. Sequenced by immunoSEQ multiplex PCR; TCRdb stores in-frame clones only, minus some. D and trimming come from the DNA, and the V and J calls and clone size come from that table. The repertoire holds about 270,000 clones, with about 88% as singletons. The CDR3 covers 14 residues. The V gene's germline CDR1 is SGHTA and CDR2 FQGNSA. After removal of 4 bases from V and 4 bases from J, the junction contained 6 bases not matched to a gene.

The receptor comes from a woman in her 50s who had recovered from COVID-19. V gene TRBV7-2 combines with J gene TRBJ1-2; 7 nucleotides match TRBD1. Material for sequencing was PBMCs or T cells enriched from blood (not recorded which). CDR3 protein: CASSSYRDSYGYTF. Written as DNA, the CDR3 is TGTGCCAGCAGCTCCTACCGGGACAGCTATGGCTACACCTTC.